The source of this T cell receptor beta chain is a study of cytomegalovirus exposure and HLA in healthy donors. With 0 bases removed from V and 10 bases from J, the gap between germline ends came to 18 bases. Germline V gene data show CDR1 as GTSNPN and CDR2 as SVGIG (reference sequence). The length of the CDR3 is 14 residues. Overall study results and limits: Analyses of presence and absence presupposed an approximately uniform sequencing depth across donors.

As to this clone: The antigen remains undetermined.

The PCR contained 60 Vbeta and 13 Jbeta primers. Assay used: immunoSEQ multiplex PCR; TCRdb lists only in-frame clones, some missing. The data show around 160,000 clones, with 70% to 85% seen just once and around 2.3% held by the top ten. The gene calls are TRBV30 and TRBJ1-1, with unresolved D. Sequenced input: PBMCs. The receptor was isolated from a man in his fifties or sixties in good health and CMV-seropositive. CDR3 nucleotide sequence: TGTGCCTGGAGTGTAGCCGGGAGATCGAAAGGAGCTTTCTTT. Translated, it gives CAWSVAGRSKGAFF.